This TCR beta chain derives from a study of blood T cell repertoires in COVID-19. Overall study context: The United States, Italy and Spain provided the acute and convalescent COVID-19 samples. T cells, B-cell-depleted T cells, or PBMCs supplied cDNA or gDNA.

The V end lost 2 bases, the J end lost 6 bases, and 14 bases lay between the germline ends. The length of the CDR3 is 15 residues. Germline CDR1 is SGHTA and CDR2 is FQGTGA. Original handling: The assay estimated nucleated cells by amplifying reference gene primers. Only in-frame clones appear in the TCRdb table, and some are missing; sequencing was by immunoSEQ multiplex PCR. The D gene and trimming were derived from the DNA, and the V and J assignments and clone size from that table. This table holds more than 250,000 clones, around 83% found once. The chain has TRBV7-3 and TRBJ2-1; D gene unclear. The clonotype originates from a woman in her forties or fifties with acute or convalescent COVID-19. Source material: peripheral blood. CDR3: CASSLDSPGSNEQFF. Here the CDR3 DNA reads TGTGCCAGCAGCTTAGACTCGCCCGGAAGCAATGAGCAGTTCTTC.